One sample yielded the 19 T cell receptor beta chains listed below, sequenced in a study of blood T cell repertoires in COVID-19 (dated by TCRdb to about 2020). Receptor libraries were prepared by the immunoSEQ multiplex PCR assay. TCRdb mirrors the immuneACCESS table, restricted to in-frame sequences. Some clones are absent from its copies; in checked studies, under half trace to an unresolved V gene, and the reason for the others is unknown. In all, the sample holds 200,000 to 250,000 clones, and about four fifths of those were seen once. Jointly, the top ten make up about 10% of the sample. Sequenced input: peripheral blood. Receptors originate from a woman aged 80 or older with acute or convalescent COVID-19.

The table lists this clone with a few counts. This chain connects TRBV4-3 to TRBJ1-4; D is unresolved. Trimming left V 4 bases short and J 8 bases short, with 14 bases between. Germline V CDR1 and CDR2: LGHNA, YSLEER. This CDR3 comprises 14 residues. The CDR3 DNA reads TGCGCCAGCAGCCCCCTCCTGGGAGGAGAAAAACTGTTTTTT. Amino acid sequence: CASSPLLGGEKLFF.

The gene calls are TRBV29-1 and TRBJ1-1; 8 nucleotides align to TRBD1. Germline V gene lookup returns CDR1 SQVTM and CDR2 ANQGSEA. CDR3 length equals 15 residues. Losses at the gene ends were 3 bases for V and 1 base for J; bases not matched to a gene: 7. As DNA, the CDR3 is TGCAGCGTTGACCGCCCGGGACAGGAGAACACTGAAGCTTTCTTT. As protein: CSVDRPGQENTEAFF. Looking up the rest from reference TRBV29-1 and TRBJ1-1 gives the full variable domain: SAVISQKPSRDICQRGTSLTIQCQVDSQVTMMFWYRQQPGQSLTLIATANQGSEATYESGFVIDKFPISRPNLTFSTLTVSNMSPEDSSIYLCSVDRPGQENTEAFFGQGTRLTVV.

The chain carries TRBV27 and TRBJ1-2; 9 nucleotides line up with TRBD1. With 6 bases clipped from V and 0 bases from J, the junction kept 11 bases outside the gene matches. The CDR3 contains 17 residues. Germline V gene lookup returns CDR1 MNHEY and CDR2 SMNVEV (reference sequence). In nucleotides, the CDR3 is TGTGCCAGCAGACCCTGGGAACAGGGGGCTGCTAACTATGGCTACACCTTC. This codes for CASRPWEQGAANYGYTF.

This clone appeared once. The V call is TRBV12-3 or TRBV12-4, the J call TRBJ1-2, with D possibly being TRBD1 (6 bases). The CDR3 runs 12 residues. Between the trimmed V and J ends, which lost 7 bases and 6 bases, there was a span of 12 bases. In nucleotides, the CDR3 is TGTGCCAGCACCTGGGGGCGTAATGGCTACACCTTC. It encodes CASTWGRNGYTF.

The gene calls are TRBV9 and TRBJ1-2, with 7 bases fitting TRBD1. This CDR3 region has 15 residues. With V trimmed by 0 bases and J by 3 bases, 5 bases remained unmatched. The germline V gene has CDR1 SGDLS and CDR2 YYNGEE. The DNA of the CDR3 is TGTGCCAGCAGCGTAGGAGGGGGCGAGGACTATGGCTACACCTTC. Translating it yields CASSVGGGEDYGYTF. The variable domain in full, with the rest retrieved from reference TRBV9 and TRBJ1-2, is DSGVTQTPKHLITATGQRVTLRCSPRSGDLSVYWYQQSLDQGLQFLIQYYNGEERAKGNILERFSAQQFPDLHSELNLSSLELGDSALYFCASSVGGGEDYGYTFGSGTRLTVV.

The chain carries TRBV6-5 and TRBJ2-7, with 7 positions matching TRBD2. The CDR3 length is 14 residues. V was clipped by 6 bases and J by 6 bases; unmatched bases: 11. CDR1 MNHEY and CDR2 SVGAGI come from the germline V gene. The CDR3 DNA follows: TGTGCCAGCAGGAGCCGGGACTACCCTATCGAGCAGTACTTC. Amino acid sequence: CASRSRDYPIEQYF.

This chain uses TRBV6-5 with TRBJ1-2, with D uncertain. This CDR3 has 15 amino acids. Trimming stripped 4 bases from V and 4 bases from J, with 16 bases between. Germline V gene lookup returns CDR1 MNHEY and CDR2 SVGAGI. CDR3: CASSFGAQRPYGYTF. The DNA of the CDR3 is TGTGCCAGCAGTTTTGGTGCGCAGCGGCCCTATGGCTACACCTTC.

This clone was observed a few times. The gene calls are TRBV15 and TRBJ2-5; D might be TRBD1 (6 bases). The V end lost 5 bases, the J end lost 3 bases, and 13 bases lay between the germline ends. This CDR3 region has 14 residues. Germline values: CDR1 LNHNV, CDR2 YYDKDF (reference sequence). The DNA of the CDR3 is TGTGCCACCAGCGGGGGTGGACAGAAAGAGACCCAGTACTTC. Amino acids: CATSGGGQKETQYF.

The J gene is TRBJ1-6, the V gene TRBV5-1; D is unclear. This CDR3 spans 14 amino acids. Germline CDR1 and CDR2: SGHRS and YFSETQ. Trimming pared 0 bases from V and 7 bases from J, leaving 8 bases between. The CDR3 reads CASSLARVNSPLHF. The CDR3 DNA follows: TGCGCCAGCAGCTTGGCCCGGGTAAATTCACCCCTCCACTTT.

This sequence joins TRBV7-2 and TRBJ1-2; 9 nucleotides line up with TRBD1. V shed 5 bases and J 6 bases; nucleotides not matched to a gene: 7. Per germline, CDR1 SGHTA and CDR2 FQGNSA. This CDR3 spans 14 amino acids. CDR3 nucleotide sequence: TGTGCCAGCAGCGAACTCACAGGGGGCGATGGCTACACCTTC. This sequence encodes CASSELTGGDGYTF.

The chain uses TRBV7-2 and TRBJ2-5; 9 bases are a match to TRBD2. With 0 bases clipped from V and 0 bases from J, the junction kept 8 bases outside the gene matches. In germline, CDR1 is SGHTA, CDR2 FQGNSA. The CDR3 loop spans 18 amino acids. CDR3 sequence reads: CASSLASGGSPYQETQYF. In DNA form, the CDR3 reads TGTGCCAGCAGCTTAGCTAGCGGGGGCTCCCCGTACCAAGAGACCCAGTACTTC. The full variable domain, completed using reference TRBV7-2 and TRBJ2-5, is GAGVSQSPSNKVTEKGKDVELRCDPISGHTALYWYRQSLGQGLEFLIYFQGNSAPDKSGLPSDRFSAERTGGSVSTLTIQRTQQEDSAVYLCASSLASGGSPYQETQYFGPGTRLLVL.

The V gene is TRBV19, the J gene TRBJ2-7; 9 bases fit TRBD1. This CDR3 has 14 amino acids. Trimming removed 5 bases from V and 3 bases from J; junction bases left unmatched: 5. The germline gives CDR1 LNHDA, CDR2 SQIVND (reference sequence). CDR3 nucleotide sequence: TGTGCCAGTAGTCGAGGACAGGGGATCTACGAGCAGTACTTC. Amino acids: CASSRGQGIYEQYF.

The gene calls are TRBV25-1 and TRBJ2-5, with 7 nucleotides matching TRBD2. CDR3 length: 13 residues. Germline values: CDR1 MGHDK, CDR2 SYGVNS. J gave up 5 bases and V 3 bases, and 3 bases lay outside the gene matches. The CDR3 spells CASSDGGRETQYF. The CDR3 coding sequence is TGTGCCAGCAGTGACGGGGGGAGGGAGACCCAGTACTTC.

This clone was counted once. The chain uses TRBV18 and TRBJ2-7; D is possibly TRBD2 (5 bases). Germline V gene lookup returns CDR1 KGHSH and CDR2 LQKENI. The germline V and J ends were trimmed by 4 bases and 7 bases, with 11 bases remaining between them. CDR3 length: 12 amino acids. CDR3 sequence (DNA): TGTGCCAGCTCACTACTCACGGGGGAGCAGTACTTC. Translation: CASSLLTGEQYF.

V and J are TRBV6-5 and TRBJ1-4, with TRBD1 matching over 9 bases. CDR1 is MNHEY and CDR2 is SVGAGI in the germline V gene. J was trimmed by 2 bases and V by 4 bases; bases with no gene match: 5. CDR3 length equals 16 residues. CDR3 sequence reads: CASSLQQGATNEKLFF. The CDR3 DNA sequence: TGTGCCAGCAGTTTACAACAGGGGGCCACTAATGAAAAACTGTTTTTT.

This clone turned up a few times. The CDR3 coding sequence is TGTGCCAGTAGTACCGACAGGGCAACTGAAGCTTTCTTT. Its protein is CASSTDRATEAFF. This sequence joins TRBV19 and TRBJ1-1; 7 bases match TRBD1. Germline CDR1 LNHDA, CDR2 SQIVND (reference sequence). CDR3 length equals 13 residues. V gave up 4 bases and J gave up 5 bases; unmatched junction bases: 4.

CDR3 residues: CASSSGLLETQYF. The DNA for the CDR3 is TGTGCCAGCAGCTCGGGGTTGTTGGAGACCCAGTACTTC. This chain links TRBV11-1 with TRBJ2-5, with D perhaps matching TRBD2 (5 bases). Germline V gene lookup returns CDR1 SGHAT and CDR2 FQDESV (reference sequence). Trimming cost V 4 bases and J 5 bases, with 11 bases left between them. This CDR3 comprises 13 residues.

The chain combines TRBV30 with TRBJ1-4, with a tentative D call TRBD1 (5 bases). This CDR3 contains 15 residues. V was shortened by 0 bases and J by 8 bases, with 16 bases between the two germline ends. Per the germline V gene, CDR1 is GTSNPN and CDR2 is SVGIG (reference sequence). This CDR3 is CAWSVRGLGAEKLFF. DNA of the CDR3: TGTGCCTGGAGTGTACGGGGACTTGGGGCGGAAAAACTGTTTTTT. Drawing the rest from reference TRBV30 and TRBJ1-4, the complete variable domain is SQTIHQWPATLVQPVGSPLSLECTVEGTSNPNLYWYRQAAGRGLQLLFYSVGIGQISSEVPQNLSASRPQDRQFILSSKKLLLSDSGFYLCAWSVRGLGAEKLFFGSGTQLSVL.

This clone is a singleton in its sample. The CDR3 reads CASSRDRETEQYF. The CDR3 coding sequence is TGTGCCAGTAGCCGGGACAGGGAAACCGAGCAGTACTTC. V usage is TRBV19 and J usage is TRBJ2-7, with TRBD1 matching over 9 bases. Per the germline V gene, CDR1 is LNHDA and CDR2 is SQIVND (reference sequence). V shed 6 bases and J 6 bases; nucleotides not matched to a gene: 6. The CDR3 contains 13 residues.